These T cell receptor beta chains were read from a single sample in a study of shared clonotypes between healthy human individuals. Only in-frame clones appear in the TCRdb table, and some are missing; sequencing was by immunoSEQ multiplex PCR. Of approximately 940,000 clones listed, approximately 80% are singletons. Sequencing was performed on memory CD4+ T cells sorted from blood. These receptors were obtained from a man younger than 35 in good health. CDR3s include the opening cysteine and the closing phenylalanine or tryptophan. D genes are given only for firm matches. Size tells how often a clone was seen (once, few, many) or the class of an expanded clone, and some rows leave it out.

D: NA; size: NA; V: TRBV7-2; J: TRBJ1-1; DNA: TGTGCCAGCAGCATCGACATGAACACTGAAGCTTTCTTT; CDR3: CASSIDMNTEAFF
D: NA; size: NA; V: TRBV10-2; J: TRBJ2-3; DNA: TGCGCCAGCAGTGATGCTCACACAGATACGCAGTATTTT; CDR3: CASSDAHTDTQYF
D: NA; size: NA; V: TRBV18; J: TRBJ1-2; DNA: TGTGCCAGCTCACCTTTAAATCAGGGGCACTATGGCTACACCTTC; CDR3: CASSPLNQGHYGYTF
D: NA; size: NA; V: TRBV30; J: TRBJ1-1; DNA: TGTGCCTGGGGCAGGGGAGGGAGTACTGAAGCTTTCTTT; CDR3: CAWGRGGSTEAFF
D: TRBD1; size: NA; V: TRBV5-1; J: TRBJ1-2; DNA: TGCGCCAGCAGTCGCGCCGGGACAGGGTCCTCCTATGGCTACACCTTC; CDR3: CASSRAGTGSSYGYTF
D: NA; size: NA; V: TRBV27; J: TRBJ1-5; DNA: TGTGCCAGCAGTTTAGTCTCGGGATTCAATCAGCCCCAGCATTTT; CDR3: CASSLVSGFNQPQHF
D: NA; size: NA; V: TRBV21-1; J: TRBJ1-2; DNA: TGTGCCAGCAGCACGAAGGGGGTCTATGGCTACACCTTC; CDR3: CASSTKGVYGYTF
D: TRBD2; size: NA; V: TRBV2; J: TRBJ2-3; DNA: TGTGCCAGCAGTTTCGGGACTAGCGGGGGGGCCATAGATACGCAGTATTTT; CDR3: CASSFGTSGGAIDTQYF
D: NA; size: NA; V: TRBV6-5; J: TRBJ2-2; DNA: TGTGCCAGCAGTTACGGACCCCCCTCGCCCGGGGAGCTGTTTTTT; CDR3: CASSYGPPSPGELFF
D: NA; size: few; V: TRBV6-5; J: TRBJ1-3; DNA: TGTGCCAGCGCGGAGACGACTGGAAACACCATATATTTT; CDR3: CASAETTGNTIYF
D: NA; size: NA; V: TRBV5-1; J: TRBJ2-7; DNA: TGCGCCAGCAGACGGACCGACGCGAGCTCCTACGAGCAGTACTTC; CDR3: CASRRTDASSYEQYF
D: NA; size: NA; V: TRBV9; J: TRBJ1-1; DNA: TGTGCCAGCAGCCCGAATGGGCAGAACACTGAAGCTTTCTTT; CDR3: CASSPNGQNTEAFF
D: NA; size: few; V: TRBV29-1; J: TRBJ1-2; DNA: TGCAGCGTAATGGCAGGGGTCGGAACTGGCTACACCTTC; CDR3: CSVMAGVGTGYTF
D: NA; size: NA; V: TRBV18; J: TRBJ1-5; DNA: TGTGCCAGCTCACCTGAGGGTAACCAGCCCCAGCATTTT; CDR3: CASSPEGNQPQHF
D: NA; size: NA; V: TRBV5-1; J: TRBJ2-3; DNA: TGCGCCAGCAAAGGGAGCACAGATACGCAGTATTTT; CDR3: CASKGSTDTQYF
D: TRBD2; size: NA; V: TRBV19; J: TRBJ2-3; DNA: TGTGCCAGTAGTATCGGGGGGGGCCGTGCTAGCACAGATACGCAGTATTTT; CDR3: CASSIGGGRASTDTQYF
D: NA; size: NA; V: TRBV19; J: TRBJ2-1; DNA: TGTGCCAGTAACGAAGACAGGACCGCCTACAATGAGCAGTTCTTC; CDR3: CASNEDRTAYNEQFF
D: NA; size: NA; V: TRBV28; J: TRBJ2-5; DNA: TGTGCCAGCAGTCAGCCAGGGGGACTTCAGGAGACCCAGTACTTC; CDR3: CASSQPGGLQETQYF
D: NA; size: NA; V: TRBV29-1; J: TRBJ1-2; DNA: TGCAGCGTTCGGGACCAATATGGCTACACCTTC; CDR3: CSVRDQYGYTF
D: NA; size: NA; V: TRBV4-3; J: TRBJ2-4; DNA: TGCGCCAGCAGCCAAGATTATGACAACAGGGCAGACATTCAGTACTTC; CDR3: CASSQDYDNRADIQYF
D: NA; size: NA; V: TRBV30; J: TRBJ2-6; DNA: TGTGCCTGGAGTGTATCTGGGGCCAACGTCCTGACTTTC; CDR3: CAWSVSGANVLTF
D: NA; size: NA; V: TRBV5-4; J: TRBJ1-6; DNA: TGTGCCAGCAGCTTGGCAGGGGCAAATTCACCCCTCCACTTT; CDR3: CASSLAGANSPLHF
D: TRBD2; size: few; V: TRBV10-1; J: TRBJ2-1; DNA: TGCGCCAGCAGTGAGCGAGCGGGAGGGCCAGGGGAGCAGTTCTTC; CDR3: CASSERAGGPGEQFF
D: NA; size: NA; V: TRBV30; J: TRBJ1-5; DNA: TGTGCCTGGAGTGTTCCGAAACAGGCGGGCAATCAGCCCCAGCATTTT; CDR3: CAWSVPKQAGNQPQHF
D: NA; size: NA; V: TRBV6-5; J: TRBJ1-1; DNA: TGTGCCAGCAGTCCCTCTAGCACTCACACTGAAGCTTTCTTT; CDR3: CASSPSSTHTEAFF
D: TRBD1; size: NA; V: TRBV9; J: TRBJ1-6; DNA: TGTGCCAGCAGCCCCGGGACAGACAATAATTCACCCCTCCACTTT; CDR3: CASSPGTDNNSPLHF
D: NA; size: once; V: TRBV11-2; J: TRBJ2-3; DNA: TGTGCCAGCAGCCGATCAAAGGAGACGGGCCAATTCCGACATACGCAGTATTTT; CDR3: CASSRSKETGQFRHTQYF
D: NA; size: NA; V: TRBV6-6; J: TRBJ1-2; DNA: TGTGCCAGCAGTTACTCTGCGGGGAGGGGCTATGGCTACACCTTC; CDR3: CASSYSAGRGYGYTF
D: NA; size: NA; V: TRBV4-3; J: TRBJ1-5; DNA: TGCGCCAGCAGCCGAAATAGGGGAGGCGGGCAGCCCCAGCATTTT; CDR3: CASSRNRGGGQPQHF
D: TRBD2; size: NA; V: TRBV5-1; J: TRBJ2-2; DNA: TGCGCCAGCAGCTCCACTAGCGGGGGGGCGCTTACCGGGGAGCTGTTTTTT; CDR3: CASSSTSGGALTGELFF
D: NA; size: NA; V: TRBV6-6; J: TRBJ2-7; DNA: TGTGCCAGCGCGGGACACTCCTACGAGCAGTACTTC; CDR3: CASAGHSYEQYF
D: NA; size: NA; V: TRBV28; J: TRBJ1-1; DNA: TGTGCCAGCAGTTTACGGTGGGTCACTGAAGCTTTCTTT; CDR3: CASSLRWVTEAFF
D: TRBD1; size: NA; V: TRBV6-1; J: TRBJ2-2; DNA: TGTGCCAGCAGTGTCCTCCCGGGGACAGGGGCGAACACCGGGGAGCTGTTTTTT; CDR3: CASSVLPGTGANTGELFF
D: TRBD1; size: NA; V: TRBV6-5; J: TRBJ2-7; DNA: TGTGCCAGCAGTTCAATGGGACAGATTGACTCCTACGAGCAGTACTTC; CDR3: CASSSMGQIDSYEQYF
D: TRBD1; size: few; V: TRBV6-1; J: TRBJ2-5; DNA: TGTGCCAGCAGTGAAGTGCAGGGGGAGTACTTC; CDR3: CASSEVQGEYF
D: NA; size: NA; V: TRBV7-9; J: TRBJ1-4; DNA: TGTGCCAGCAGCTTAGCACCAAAGGCTAATGAAAAACTGTTTTTT; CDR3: CASSLAPKANEKLFF
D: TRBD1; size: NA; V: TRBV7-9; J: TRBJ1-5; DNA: TGTGCCACCCAGGACAGGGCAGGACAGCCCCAGCATTTT; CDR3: CATQDRAGQPQHF
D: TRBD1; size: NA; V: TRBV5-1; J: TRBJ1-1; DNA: TGCGCCAGCAGCCCACAGGGGGCGGGAGAAGCTTTCTTT; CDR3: CASSPQGAGEAFF
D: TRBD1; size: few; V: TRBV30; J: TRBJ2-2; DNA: TGTGCCTGGAGTGCCCGGGACAGGTGGAACCGGGAGCTGTTTTTT; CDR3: CAWSARDRWNRELFF